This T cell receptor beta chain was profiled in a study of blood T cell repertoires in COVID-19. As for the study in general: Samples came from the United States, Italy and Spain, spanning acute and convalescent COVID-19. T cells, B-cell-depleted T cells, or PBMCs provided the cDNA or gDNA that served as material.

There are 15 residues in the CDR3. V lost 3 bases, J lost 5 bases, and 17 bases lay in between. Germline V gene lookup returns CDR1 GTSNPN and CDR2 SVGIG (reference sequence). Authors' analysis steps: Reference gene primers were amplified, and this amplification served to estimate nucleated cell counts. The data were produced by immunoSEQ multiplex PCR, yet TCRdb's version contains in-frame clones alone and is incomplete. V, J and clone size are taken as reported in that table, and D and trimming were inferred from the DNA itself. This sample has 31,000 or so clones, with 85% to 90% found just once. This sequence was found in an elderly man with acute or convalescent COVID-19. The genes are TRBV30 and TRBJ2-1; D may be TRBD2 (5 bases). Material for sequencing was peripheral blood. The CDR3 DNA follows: TGTGCCTGGAGCGGACTTACGGGCGCGAACAATGAGCAGTTCTTC. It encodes CAWSGLTGANNEQFF.